A single TCR beta chain is shown here with its context. One end of the junction is discordant with germline, which a read error may explain. Here immunoSEQ multiplex PCR was the method, and the copy in TCRdb shows in-frame clones only, minus some. The sample holds approximately 300,000 clones, 80% to 95% seen once. The CDR3 contains 16 residues. Per germline, CDR1 SSHAT and CDR2 FNYEAQ (reference sequence). The sample belongs to a study of blood T cell repertoires in COVID-19. Sample: peripheral blood. The gene calls are TRBV7-7 and TRBJ2-1; TRBD2 matches 10 bases. The sequence was obtained from a woman aged 25 to 39 with COVID-19, enrolled during active disease. The CDR3, as DNA: TGTGCTAGCAGCCCACTAGCGGGACGCCCCACCGATGAGCAGTTCTTC. Translating it yields CASSPLAGRPTDEQFF.